The source of this T cell receptor beta chain is a study of cytomegalovirus exposure and HLA in healthy donors. Study conclusions and caveats: 87-base-pair reads could not separate some V segments, including TRBV6-2 and TRBV6-3. Analysis was carried out at a later point, and it linked a missense DCLRE1C variant to TCR beta V- and J-gene trimming.

For this clone: Its antigen is still unknown.

The CDR3 totals 17 residues. V shed 7 bases, J shed 3 bases, and the junction held 17 bases outside the gene matches. CDR1 is SNHLY and CDR2 is FYNNEI in the germline V gene. Primers for the PCR totalled 60 Vbeta and 13 Jbeta. Produced via immunoSEQ multiplex PCR; TCRdb's table is partial and in-frame only. The repertoire holds around 180,000 clones, around 68% seen once, with over 1.2% in the top ten. This TCR derives from a girl aged 5-17 years in good health and CMV-seronegative. The V and J genes are TRBV2 and TRBJ2-7; 8 nucleotides agree with TRBD2. Sequencing was performed on PBMCs. The CDR3 is CASTDPGRDTLIYEQYF. DNA of the CDR3: TGTGCCAGCACCGATCCCGGGAGGGACACCCTTATCTACGAGCAGTACTTC.